What follows are 11 T cell receptor beta chains derived from one specimen sequenced in a study of identical twins. Via MiXCR, TCRdb re-called the 5' RACE reads, giving one row per CDR3 protein. This sample carries 200,000 to 250,000 distinct CDR3 sequences, approximately 7.1% of them seen once, and the ten largest clones take 13% to 15%. The sample also formed part of further work on T cells expressing NK-cell markers.

The sample taken for sequencing was CD8+ T cells sorted from blood. The receptor source for this set is a woman aged 18-29 years in good health.

The table lists this clonotype with a few counts. V gene TRBV7-6 combines with J gene TRBJ2-5, with D possibly being TRBD2 (6 bases). CDR1 SGHVS and CDR2 FNYEAQ come from the germline V gene. This CDR3 has 14 residues. V was clipped by 8 bases and J by 3 bases, with 16 bases between them. The CDR3 DNA reads TGTGCCAGCTTGGAGGGAACTGACAAAGAGACCCAGTACTTC. This gives the protein CASLEGTDKETQYF.

This clonotype came up many times. The chain recombines TRBV5-1 with TRBJ2-7; no clear D gene. V dropped 1 base and J dropped 0 bases, with 8 bases sitting between them. The CDR3 is 14 residues long. CDR1 and CDR2 (germline): SGHRS, YFSETQ. The CDR3: CASSLIGDSYEQYF. CDR3 nucleotides: TGCGCCAGCAGCTTGATTGGGGACTCCTACGAGCAGTACTTC.

This chain joins TRBV9 and TRBJ2-7; D remains ambiguous. With 1 base removed from V and 6 bases from J, the gap between germline ends came to 8 bases. CDR3 length equals 12 residues. Germline CDR1 SGDLS, CDR2 YYNGEE. The CDR3 protein is CASSVKGSEQYF. Written as DNA, the CDR3 is TGTGCCAGCAGCGTAAAAGGGTCCGAGCAGTACTTC.

This clonotype was seen a few times. The rearrangement joins TRBV5-6 to TRBJ2-3; D ambiguous. CDR1 is SGHDT, CDR2 YYEEEE, per germline. The V gene lost 1 base and the J gene lost 10 bases, with 13 bases spanning the gap. This CDR3 spans 13 amino acids. CDR3 DNA sequence: TGTGCCAGCAGCTTGCAGACGCCTCCGGCGCAGTATTTT. It yields the protein CASSLQTPPAQYF.

The CDR3: CASTIGTGLGTDTQYF. CDR3 nucleotide sequence: TGTGCCAGCACCATCGGGACAGGGTTAGGCACAGATACGCAGTATTTT. This rearrangement joins TRBV6-2 or TRBV6-3 to TRBJ2-3, with 9 bases aligning to TRBD1. V shed 7 bases and J 1 base; nucleotides not matched to a gene: 9. The CDR3 has 16 amino acids. From germline, CDR1 is MNHEY and CDR2 SVGEGT.

This clonotype was picked up many times. The chain combines TRBV29-1 with TRBJ2-7; possibly TRBD1 for D (6 bases). The CDR3 totals 11 residues. V was pared by 3 bases and J by 8 bases, with 11 bases between. CDR1 and CDR2 (germline): SQVTM, ANQGSEA. CDR3 protein: CSVDVQGKQYF. The CDR3 bases are TGCAGCGTTGATGTGCAGGGGAAGCAGTACTTC.

The chain joins TRBV6-2 or TRBV6-3 to TRBJ2-1; no reliable D call. Trimming took off 10 bases at V and 8 bases at J, with 9 bases between the two ends. Germline V gene sequence: CDR1 MNHEY, CDR2 SVGEGT. The CDR3 covers 10 residues. CDR3 amino acids: CATRLHEQFF. In DNA form, the CDR3 reads TGTGCCACCAGGTTACATGAGCAGTTCTTC.

This CDR3 reads CASSLLGGASARNTEAFF. CDR3 coding DNA: TGTGCCAGCTCTCTACTGGGGGGCGCTTCTGCAAGGAACACTGAAGCTTTCTTT. The V gene is TRBV11-1, the J gene TRBJ1-1, with D possibly TRBD1 on 6 matching bases. The CDR3 is 18 amino acids. CDR1 is SGHAT and CDR2 is FQDESV in the germline V gene (reference sequence). V dropped 8 bases and J dropped 1 base, with 26 bases sitting between them. Full variable domain (missing parts from reference TRBV11-1 and TRBJ1-1): EAEVAQSPRYKITEKSQAVAFWCDPISGHATLYWYRQILGQGPELLVQFQDESVVDDSQLPKDRFSAERLKGVDSTLKIQPAELGDSAMYLCASSLLGGASARNTEAFFGQGTRLTVV.

The chain uses TRBV7-6 and TRBJ1-5; weak D call: TRBD1 (5 bases). Germline V gene lookup returns CDR1 SGHVS and CDR2 FNYEAQ. Trimming removed 1 base from V and 3 bases from J, with 19 bases in between. This CDR3 comprises 18 residues. The CDR3 region has the DNA TGTGCCAGCAGCTTAGTGGGGACGGCCCCTTCCATCAATCAGCCCCAGCATTTT. This sequence encodes CASSLVGTAPSINQPQHF.

This chain links TRBV2 with TRBJ2-3; D ambiguous. Germline assignment: CDR1 SNHLY and CDR2 FYNNEI. The CDR3 is 13 residues long. The CDR3 nucleotides read TGTGCGATTAACGGCGAATTCACAGATACGCAGTATTTT. It translates to CAINGEFTDTQYF.

Only a few counts were recorded for this clonotype. The junction differs from germline at one of its ends, possibly a read error. This sequence joins TRBV19 and TRBJ2-1, with TRBD2 identical over 9 bases. The CDR3 loop spans 13 amino acids. Germline-derived CDR1 and CDR2 are LNHDA and SQIVND (reference sequence). The chain's CDR3 is CASSIVAGEEQSF. The CDR3 region has the DNA TGTGCCAGTAGTATAGTAGCGGGGGAGGAACAGTCCTTC. The whole variable domain, remainder taken from reference TRBV19 and TRBJ2-1, is DGGITQSPKYLFRKEGQNVTLSCEQNLNHDAMYWYRQDPGQGLRLIYYSQIVNDFQKGDIAEGYSVSREKKESFPLTVTSAQKNPTAFYLCASSIVAGEEQSFGPGTRLTVL.